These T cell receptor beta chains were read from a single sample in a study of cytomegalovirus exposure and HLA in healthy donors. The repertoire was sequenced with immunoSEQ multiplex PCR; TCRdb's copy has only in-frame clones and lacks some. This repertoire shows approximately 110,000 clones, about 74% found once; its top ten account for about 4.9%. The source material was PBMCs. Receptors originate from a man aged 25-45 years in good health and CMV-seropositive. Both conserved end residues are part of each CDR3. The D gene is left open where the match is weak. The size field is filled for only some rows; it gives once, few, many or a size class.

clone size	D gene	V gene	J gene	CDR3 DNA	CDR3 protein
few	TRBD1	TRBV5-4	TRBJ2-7	TGTGCCAGCAGCTTAGCGGGGACAGGGGGTCAGTACGAGCAGTACTTC	CASSLAGTGGQYEQYF
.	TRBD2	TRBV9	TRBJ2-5	TGTGCCAGCAGCCTTAGCGGGGGGGCCGCAGAGACCCAGTACTTC	CASSLSGGAAETQYF
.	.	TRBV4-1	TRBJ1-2	TGCGCCAGCAGCCAAGATCGGAACAGGGCAGCCTATGGCTACACCTTC	CASSQDRNRAAYGYTF
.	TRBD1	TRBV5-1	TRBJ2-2	TGCGCCAGCAACGTTGACAGGGCGATCACCGGGGAGCTGTTTTTT	CASNVDRAITGELFF
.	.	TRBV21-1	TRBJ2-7	TGTGCCAGCAGCAAAGGAGGTCAGTGCCCCTACTACGAGCAGTACTTC	CASSKGGQCPYYEQYF
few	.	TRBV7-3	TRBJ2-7	TGTGCCAGCAGCTTAGGGGCCGAGCAGTACTTC	CASSLGAEQYF
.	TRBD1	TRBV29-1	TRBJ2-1	TGCAGCGGCCGGGACAGTTACAATGAGCAGTTCTTC	CSGRDSYNEQFF
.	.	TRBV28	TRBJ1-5	TGTGCCAGCAGTTTGAACTGTGCCCAGCATTTT	CASSLNCAQHF
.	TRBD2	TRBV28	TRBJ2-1	TGTGCCAGCAGTTTACCGGGGGGACTAGCGGGGGGCATGAATGAGCAGTTCTTC	CASSLPGGLAGGMNEQFF
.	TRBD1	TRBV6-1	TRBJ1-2	TGTGCCAGCAGTGAAGCTCAGGACAGGGTCCCTTATGGCTACACCTTC	CASSEAQDRVPYGYTF
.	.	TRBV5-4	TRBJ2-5	TGTGCCAGCAGCTTGCCCCGGGGGTCCCAAGAGACCCAGTACTTC	CASSLPRGSQETQYF
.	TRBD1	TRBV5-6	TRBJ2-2	TGTGCCAGCAGCTTGCTGGGGACAGGGGGAACCGGGGAGCTGTTTTTT	CASSLLGTGGTGELFF
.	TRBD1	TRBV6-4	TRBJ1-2	TGTGCCAGCAGAGCGGACAGGGGGCTTACCTATGGCTACACCTTC	CASRADRGLTYGYTF
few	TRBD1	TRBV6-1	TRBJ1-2	TGTGCCAGCAGTGGCGGGACAGGGAACTATGGCTACACCTTC	CASSGGTGNYGYTF
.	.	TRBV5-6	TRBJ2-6	TGTGCCAGCAGCTGGGGCCGGTCTGGGGCCAACGTCCTGACTTTC	CASSWGRSGANVLTF
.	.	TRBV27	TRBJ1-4	TGTGCCAGCAGTACCCGGTTTCTTGGCGGTGAAAAACTGTTTTTT	CASSTRFLGGEKLFF
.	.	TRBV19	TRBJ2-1	TGTGCCAGTAGTATAGGGGGGACACCCTCCTACAATGAGCAGTTCTTC	CASSIGGTPSYNEQFF
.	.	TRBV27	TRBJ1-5	TGTGCCAGCAGCTCCGCAAGGGGCCAGCCCCAGCATTTT	CASSSARGQPQHF
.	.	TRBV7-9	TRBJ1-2	TGTGCCAGCAGCTCGGAAAATTACAGGGTAGGCTACACCTTC	CASSSENYRVGYTF
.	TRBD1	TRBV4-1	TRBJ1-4	TGCGCCAGCAGCCACCATCCGGACAGGGAAGGTGAAAAACTGTTTTTT	CASSHHPDREGEKLFF
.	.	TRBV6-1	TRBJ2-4	TGTGCCAGCAGTGAACAGCCGAGGGCGGAACAAAACATTCAGTACTTC	CASSEQPRAEQNIQYF
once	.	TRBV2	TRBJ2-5	TGTGCCAGCAGTGAACGAGTGCTAAGCTGGGAGACCCAGTACTTC	CASSERVLSWETQYF
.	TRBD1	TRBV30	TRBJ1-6	TGTGCCTGGAGTAAGGACAGGGGGCGATTCTTTGGGTCCTATAATTCACCCCTCCACTTT	CAWSKDRGRFFGSYNSPLHF
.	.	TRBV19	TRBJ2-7	TGTGCCAGTAGTATCAGCCCCTCGGGCTACGAGCAGTACTTC	CASSISPSGYEQYF
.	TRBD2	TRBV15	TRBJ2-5	TGTGCCACCAGCAGAGCCCTCAGCGGGGGAGTAGGGGAGACCCAGTACTTC	CATSRALSGGVGETQYF
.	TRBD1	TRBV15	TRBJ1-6	TGTGCCACCAGCAGAGAAAGACAGGGGCAGAATTCACCCCTCCACTTT	CATSRERQGQNSPLHF
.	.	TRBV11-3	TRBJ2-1	TGTGCCAGCAGCTCGGTCTCCTACAATGAGCAGTTCTTC	CASSSVSYNEQFF
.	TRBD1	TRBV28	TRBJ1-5	TGTGCCAGCAGGGGACAGGGAGGGAGCAATCAGCCCCAGCATTTT	CASRGQGGSNQPQHF
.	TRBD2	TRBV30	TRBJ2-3	TGTGCCTGGAGTGCTAGCGGGGGGGCCGCGGATACGCAGTATTTT	CAWSASGGAADTQYF
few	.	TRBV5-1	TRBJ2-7	TGCGCCAGCAGCTCCCCATCTGCAGGGGCCTACGAGCAGTACTTC	CASSSPSAGAYEQYF
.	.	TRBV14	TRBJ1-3	TGTGCCAGCAGCCAAGGGTTCGTGAGGGGAAACACCATATATTTT	CASSQGFVRGNTIYF
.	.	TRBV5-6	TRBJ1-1	TGTGCCAGCAGCTCCCTAGGACAGACCATGAACACTGAAGCTTTCTTT	CASSSLGQTMNTEAFF
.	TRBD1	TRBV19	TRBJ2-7	TGTGCCAGTAGTATGGGAACAGGGGGACCGGGTGAGCAGTACTTC	CASSMGTGGPGEQYF
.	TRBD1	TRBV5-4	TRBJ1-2	TGTGCCAGCCACGGACAGGGATCGGGCTACCCCTTC	CASHGQGSGYPF
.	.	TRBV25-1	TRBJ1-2	TGTGCCAGCAGTTCAGGGACACCCACCCTCTACGGCTACACCTTC	CASSSGTPTLYGYTF